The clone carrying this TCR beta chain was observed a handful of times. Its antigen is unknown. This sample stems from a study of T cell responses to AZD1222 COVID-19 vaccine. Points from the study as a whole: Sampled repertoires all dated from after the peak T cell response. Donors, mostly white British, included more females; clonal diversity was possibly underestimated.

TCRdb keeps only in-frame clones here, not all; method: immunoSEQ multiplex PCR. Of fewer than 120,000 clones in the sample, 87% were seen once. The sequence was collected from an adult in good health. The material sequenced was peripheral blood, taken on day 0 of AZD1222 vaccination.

DNA for the CDR3: TGTGCCAGCTCGGAGGGTGTTAATCAGCCCCAGCATTTT. Translated: CASSEGVNQPQHF. V usage is TRBV18 and J usage is TRBJ1-5; no firm D call. The V end was cut by 6 bases, the J end by 4 bases, with 10 bases between. The CDR3 loop spans 13 amino acids. Germline CDR1 reads KGHSH; CDR2 reads LQKENI. The entire variable domain, with the rest obtained from reference TRBV18 and TRBJ1-5, is as follows: NAGVMQNPRHLVRRRGQEARLRCSPMKGHSHVYWYRQLPEEGLKFMVYLQKENIIDESGMPKERFSAEFPKEGPSILRIQQVVRGDSAAYFCASSEGVNQPQHFGDGTRLSIL.